The entry that follows covers one T cell receptor beta chain sequence. Its cognate antigen is unknown. Next came a second PCR, run for roughly 6 to 11 cycles, which used a sample-barcoded 5' primer along with a J-beta primer mix. TCRdb analysed the 5' RACE reads with MiXCR anew, one entry per CDR3 protein. The sample carries 1,300,000 or so distinct CDR3 sequences, almost 60% recorded once. This specimen belongs to a study of blood T cells in healthy people across ages. Deletions cut 3 bases from V and 2 bases from J, with 13 bases between. CDR1 and CDR2 from the germline V gene are DFQATT and SNEGSKA (reference sequence). CDR3 length equals 14 residues. General study findings and limits: Investigators treated diversity estimates from one million T cells as underestimates.

This receptor was taken from a man aged 18 to 29 in good health. The chain links TRBV20-1 to TRBJ1-2; D might be TRBD1 (5 bases). Specimen: blood. For the CDR3, the DNA is TGCAGTGCTAGGGAGAAGGGGAACAACTATGGCTACACCTTC. Its protein is CSAREKGNNYGYTF.